This TCR beta chain was captured by sequencing in a study of T cell responses to AZD1222 COVID-19 vaccine. As for the study in general: Second-dose intervals near 4 or 12 weeks were combined. Whole-study results and caveats: At 160-218 and 743-854, vaccine-associated CD4 TCRs were dominant, and they spanned spike. White British ancestry dominated among donors, who included more females, and clonal diversity was possibly underestimated. Elevations in Spike-specific TCR breadth and depth followed administration of two AZD1222 doses.

Libraries were prepared by immunoSEQ multiplex PCR; TCRdb keeps only in-frame clonotypes and omits some of them. This table has approximately 120,000 clones, around 93% appearing once. Regarding this clone: Its antigen is not identified.

The V end lost 5 bases, the J end lost 3 bases, and 13 bases lay between the germline ends. The germline gives CDR1 LNHDA, CDR2 SQIVND (reference sequence). The CDR3 loop spans 14 amino acids. The rearrangement links TRBV19 to TRBJ1-2; D unclear. Sequenced here: peripheral blood, sampled on day 0 of AZD1222 vaccination. The TCR sequence derives from an adult in good health. CDR3 in DNA: TGTGCCAGTAGTTCGGCGGGCAGTTACTATGGCTACACCTTC. This translates into CASSSAGSYYGYTF.